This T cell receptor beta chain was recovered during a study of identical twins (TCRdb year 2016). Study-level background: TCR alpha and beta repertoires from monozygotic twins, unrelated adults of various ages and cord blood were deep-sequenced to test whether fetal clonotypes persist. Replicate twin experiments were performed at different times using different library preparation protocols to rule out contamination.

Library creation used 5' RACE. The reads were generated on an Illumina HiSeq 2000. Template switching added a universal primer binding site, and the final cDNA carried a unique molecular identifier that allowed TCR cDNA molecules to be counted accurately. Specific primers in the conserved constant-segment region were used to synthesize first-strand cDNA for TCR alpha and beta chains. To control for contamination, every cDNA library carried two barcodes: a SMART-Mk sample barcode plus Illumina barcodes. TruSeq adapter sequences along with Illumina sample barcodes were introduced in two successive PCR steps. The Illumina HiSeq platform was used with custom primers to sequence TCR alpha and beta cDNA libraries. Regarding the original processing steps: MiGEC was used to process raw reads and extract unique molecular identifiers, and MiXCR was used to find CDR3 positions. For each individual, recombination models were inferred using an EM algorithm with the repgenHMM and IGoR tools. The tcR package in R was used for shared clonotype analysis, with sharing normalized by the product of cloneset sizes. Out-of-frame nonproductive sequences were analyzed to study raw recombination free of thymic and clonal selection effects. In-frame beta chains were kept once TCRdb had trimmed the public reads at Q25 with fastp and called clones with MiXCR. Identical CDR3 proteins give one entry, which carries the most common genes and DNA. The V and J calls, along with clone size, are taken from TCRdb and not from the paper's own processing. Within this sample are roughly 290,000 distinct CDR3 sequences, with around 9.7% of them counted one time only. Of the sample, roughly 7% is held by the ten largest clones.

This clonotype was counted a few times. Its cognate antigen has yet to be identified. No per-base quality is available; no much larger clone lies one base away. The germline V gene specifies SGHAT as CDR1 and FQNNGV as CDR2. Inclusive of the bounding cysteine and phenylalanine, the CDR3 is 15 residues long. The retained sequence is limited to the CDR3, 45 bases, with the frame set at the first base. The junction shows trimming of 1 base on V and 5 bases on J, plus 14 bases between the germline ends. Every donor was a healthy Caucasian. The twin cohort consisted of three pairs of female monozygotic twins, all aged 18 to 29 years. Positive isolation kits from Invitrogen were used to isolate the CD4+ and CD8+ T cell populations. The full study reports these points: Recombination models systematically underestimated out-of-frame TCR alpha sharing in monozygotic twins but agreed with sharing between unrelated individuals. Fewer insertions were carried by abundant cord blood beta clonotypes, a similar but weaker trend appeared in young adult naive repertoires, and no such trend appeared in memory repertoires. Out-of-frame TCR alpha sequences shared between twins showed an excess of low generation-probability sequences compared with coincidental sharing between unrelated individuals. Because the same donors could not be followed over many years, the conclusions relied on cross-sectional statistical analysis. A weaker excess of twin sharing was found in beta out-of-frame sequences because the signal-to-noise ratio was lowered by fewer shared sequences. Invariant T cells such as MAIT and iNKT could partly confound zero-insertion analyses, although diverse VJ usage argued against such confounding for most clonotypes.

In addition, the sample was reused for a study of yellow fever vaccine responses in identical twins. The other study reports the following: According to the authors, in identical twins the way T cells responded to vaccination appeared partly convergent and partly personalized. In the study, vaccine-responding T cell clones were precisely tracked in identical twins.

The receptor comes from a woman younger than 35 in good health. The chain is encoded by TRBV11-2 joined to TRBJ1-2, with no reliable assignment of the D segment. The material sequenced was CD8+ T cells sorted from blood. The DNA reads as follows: TGTGCCAGCAGCTTAGTTCCTGACGGAGGTTATGGCTACACCTTC. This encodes CASSLVPDGGYGYTF.